Listed here are 5 T cell receptor beta chains from one sample, sequenced in a study of OX40 agonist ivuxolimab in advanced cancers. Only in-frame clones appear in the TCRdb table, and some are missing; sequencing was by immunoSEQ multiplex PCR. The repertoire holds approximately 77,000 clones, with about 84% as singletons. Sequencing was performed on CD4+ or CD8+ T cells sorted from blood, taken in a trial of the OX40 agonist ivuxolimab. These receptors originate from an adult with an advanced solid tumor such as melanoma, head and neck, liver or kidney cancer.

J is TRBJ2-1 and V is TRBV7-3; TRBD2 matches 12 bases. This CDR3 is built from 15 residues. CDR1 and CDR2 from the germline V gene are SGHTA and FQGTGA. V lost 4 bases to trimming and J lost 4 bases; unmatched junction nucleotides: 2. As DNA, the CDR3 is TGTGCCAGCAGCTGGACTAGCGGGGTATACAATGAGCAGTTCTTC. Protein sequence: CASSWTSGVYNEQFF.

This chain uses TRBV15 with TRBJ2-5; 13 nucleotides align to TRBD2. CDR1 LNHNV and CDR2 YYDKDF come from the germline V gene (reference sequence). V was pared by 5 bases and J by 5 bases, with 8 bases of the junction left unmatched. CDR3 size: 16 residues. CDR3 coding DNA: TGTGCCACCAGCGGCGGACTAGCGGGAGAGCGGGAGACCCAGTACTTC. Amino acids: CATSGGLAGERETQYF.

V is TRBV28 and J is TRBJ1-1; D unresolved. Trimming took 3 bases from V and 1 from J, leaving 9 bases between them. The germline V gene has CDR1 MDHEN and CDR2 SYDVKM. This CDR3 contains 14 residues. This CDR3 reads CASSFYPENTEAFF. The CDR3 nucleotides read TGTGCCAGCAGTTTTTATCCCGAGAACACTGAAGCTTTCTTT.

The chain employs TRBV6-5 and TRBJ2-7; TRBD1 matches at 10 bases. The CDR3 consists of 14 residues. The germline CDR1 and CDR2 sequences are MNHEY and SVGAGI. The ends lost 3 bases at V and 4 bases at J; junction bases unmatched: 3. The DNA of the CDR3 is TGTGCCAGCAGTTATCGGGACAGGGGTTACGAGCAGTACTTC. Protein product: CASSYRDRGYEQYF.

The DNA of the CDR3 is TGTGCCAGCAGTGAAGATGGTCAGGGCAATCAGCCCCAGCATTTT. It encodes CASSEDGQGNQPQHF. The rearrangement joins TRBV2 to TRBJ1-5; D is undetermined. The CDR3 loop spans 15 amino acids. Trimming took off 1 base at V and 2 bases at J, with 9 bases between the two ends. Germline CDR1 is SNHLY and CDR2 is FYNNEI.